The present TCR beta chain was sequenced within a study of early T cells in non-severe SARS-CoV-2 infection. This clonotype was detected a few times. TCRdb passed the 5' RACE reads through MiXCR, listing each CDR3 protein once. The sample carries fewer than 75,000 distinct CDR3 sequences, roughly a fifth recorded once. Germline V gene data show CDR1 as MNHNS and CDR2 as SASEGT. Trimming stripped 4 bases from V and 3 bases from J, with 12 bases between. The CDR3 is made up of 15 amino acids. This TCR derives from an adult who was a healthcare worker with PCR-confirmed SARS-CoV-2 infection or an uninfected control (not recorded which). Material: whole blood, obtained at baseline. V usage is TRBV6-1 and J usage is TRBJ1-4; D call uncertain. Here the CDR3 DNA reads TGTGCCAGCAGTGCCCGGGAGGCAGCTAATGAAAAACTGTTTTTT. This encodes CASSAREAANEKLFF.